One and the same sample provided the 6 T cell receptor beta chains below, sequenced in a study of T cells in localized non-small cell lung cancer. The repertoire was sequenced with immunoSEQ multiplex PCR; TCRdb's copy has only in-frame clones and lacks some. The sample has over 9,000 clones; roughly 81% are singletons. Sample: peripheral blood, taken before any cancer treatment. Receptors originate from a male donor aged 60 or over with stage III lung adenocarcinoma.

This chain links TRBV9 with TRBJ1-1; the match to TRBD1 covers 8 bases. Trimming took 0 bases from V and 5 from J; bases not matched to a gene: 12. Germline CDR1 SGDLS, CDR2 YYNGEE. This CDR3 is 17 amino acids long. The CDR3 sequence: CASSVGLYGQGRTEAFF. In nucleotides, the CDR3 is TGTGCCAGCAGCGTAGGACTCTATGGACAGGGAAGGACTGAAGCTTTCTTT.

This clone has a single count. The chain couples TRBV6-5 to TRBJ1-1; 7 bases map to TRBD1. CDR1 is MNHEY and CDR2 is SVGAGI in the germline V gene. The junction had 4 bases not matched to a gene; V was cut back by 6 bases and J by 0 bases. The CDR3 totals 14 residues. CDR3 sequence reads: CASRKTGLNTEAFF. CDR3 sequence (DNA): TGTGCCAGCAGAAAGACAGGGCTGAACACTGAAGCTTTCTTT.

J is TRBJ2-1 and V is TRBV7-2, with no clear D. V was clipped by 1 base and J by 9 bases, with 22 bases between them. In germline, CDR1 is SGHTA, CDR2 FQGNSA. This CDR3 spans 17 amino acids. Here the CDR3 reads CASSLGLGLGPKSEQFF. The CDR3 nucleotides read TGTGCCAGCAGCTTAGGCCTAGGGTTAGGGCCGAAGAGTGAGCAGTTCTTC.

V and J are TRBV5-1 and TRBJ2-6; 13 bases fit TRBD2. V gave up 4 bases and J gave up 4 bases; unmatched junction bases: 11. CDR3 length equals 19 residues. Germline assignment: CDR1 SGHRS and CDR2 YFSETQ. The CDR3 DNA reads TGCGCCAGCAGCGGTAAACTAGCGGGGGGGCAGCAAGGGGCCAACGTCCTGACTTTC. Translation gives CASSGKLAGGQQGANVLTF.

By sample share, this clone is medium-sized (0.01 to 0.1%). This rearrangement joins TRBV7-9 to TRBJ1-2; TRBD1 might be the D (6 bases). Trimming removed 5 bases from V and 2 bases from J, with 18 bases in between. The germline V gene encodes CDR1 SEHNR and CDR2 FQNEAQ (reference sequence). The CDR3 totals 16 residues. This CDR3 reads CASSAGRQVSNYGYTF. In nucleotides, the CDR3 is TGTGCCAGCAGCGCCGGGCGACAGGTTTCGAACTATGGCTACACCTTC.

This chain uses TRBV6-7 with TRBJ2-1; TRBD2 matches at 13 bases. TRBV6-7 is an open reading frame, and its role is uncertain. The CDR3 sequence is 17 residues long. With 6 bases clipped from V and 5 bases from J, the junction kept 10 bases outside the gene matches. In DNA form, the CDR3 reads TGTGCCAGCAGCTTCGGAGGGACTAGCGGGACGCACAATGAGCAGTTCTTC. This codes for CASSFGGTSGTHNEQFF.